The next 2 T cell receptor beta chains were all read from a single sample in a study of blood T cells in healthy people across ages. For the second PCR, which ran for roughly 6 to 12 cycles, a sample-barcoded 5' primer and a J-beta primer mix were used. TCRdb recomputed calls from the 5' RACE reads with MiXCR, one row per CDR3 protein. The sample holds around 670,000 distinct CDR3 sequences, roughly 31% seen once. The sequencing input was blood. All receptors derive from a woman older than 75 in good health.

This clonotype was observed many times. V usage is TRBV7-2 and J usage is TRBJ2-7; tentatively, D is TRBD1 or TRBD2 (6 bases each). The CDR3 contains 14 residues. Deletions cut 5 bases from V and 3 bases from J, with 14 bases between. Germline lookup yields CDR1 SGHTA and CDR2 FQGNSA. CDR3 region: CASSPGGTNYEQYF. The CDR3 DNA follows: TGTGCCAGCAGCCCTGGGGGGACAAACTACGAGCAGTACTTC. The variable domain in full, completed from reference TRBV7-2 and TRBJ2-7, reads GAGVSQSPSNKVTEKGKDVELRCDPISGHTALYWYRQSLGQGLEFLIYFQGNSAPDKSGLPSDRFSAERTGGSVSTLTIQRTQQEDSAVYLCASSPGGTNYEQYFGPGTRLTVT.

This clonotype appeared many times. The chain uses TRBV6-2 or TRBV6-3 and TRBJ2-1; D possibly corresponds to TRBD1 (5 bases). The CDR3 is 15 amino acids. V gave up 7 bases and J gave up 0 bases, with 13 bases separating them. The germline gives CDR1 MNHEY, CDR2 SVGEGT. Here the CDR3 reads CASTLGRRSYNEQFF. In DNA, the CDR3 is TGTGCCAGCACCCTGGGGCGGCGCTCCTACAATGAGCAGTTCTTC.